A selection of T cell receptor beta chains follows, all from one sample in a study of blood T cell repertoires in COVID-19. The table came from immunoSEQ multiplex PCR; TCRdb's copy has only in-frame clones and leaves some out. The sample gives around 320,000 clones, over 85% of which show up once; 11% is in the top ten. Source material: peripheral blood. The origin of the receptors is a woman younger than 45 with COVID-19, enrolled during active disease. Each CDR3 is given with its conserved first and last residue. The order of the fields is CDR3 DNA, CDR3 protein, clone size, V gene, D gene, J gene. D genes are given only for firm matches. Clone size is given for some rows only: seen once, a few or many times, or a class if the clone is expanded.

CDR3 DNA: TGTGCCAGCAGCGTCCGGACAGGGACAACTAATGAAAAACTGTTTTTT
CDR3 protein: CASSVRTGTTNEKLFF
clone size: -
V gene: TRBV3-1/TRBV3-2
D gene: TRBD1
J gene: TRBJ1-4

CDR3 DNA: TGTGCCAGCAGCTTGGCCCAGGGGTGGGCCTACGAGCAGTACTTC
CDR3 protein: CASSLAQGWAYEQYF
clone size: few
V gene: TRBV5-6
D gene: -
J gene: TRBJ2-7

CDR3 DNA: TGTGCCAGTAGAGGACAGGGGATCGACACCGGGGAGCTGTTTTTT
CDR3 protein: CASRGQGIDTGELFF
clone size: -
V gene: TRBV19
D gene: TRBD1
J gene: TRBJ2-2

CDR3 DNA: TGCGCCAGCAGCCTTCAGCGGACCCAAGAGACCCAGTACTTC
CDR3 protein: CASSLQRTQETQYF
clone size: -
V gene: TRBV4-1
D gene: -
J gene: TRBJ2-5

CDR3 DNA: TGTGCCAGTACCCAGGCTAGCGGGGGGTTCAATGAGCAGTTCTTC
CDR3 protein: CASTQASGGFNEQFF
clone size: -
V gene: TRBV19
D gene: TRBD2
J gene: TRBJ2-1

CDR3 DNA: TGTGCCAGCAGGGACATAAACTACTACGAGCAGTACTTC
CDR3 protein: CASRDINYYEQYF
clone size: -
V gene: TRBV2
D gene: -
J gene: TRBJ2-7

CDR3 DNA: TGTGCCAGCCTGGACAGGGGTAGTGGCTACACCTTC
CDR3 protein: CASLDRGSGYTF
clone size: -
V gene: TRBV6-5
D gene: TRBD1
J gene: TRBJ1-2

CDR3 DNA: TGCGCCAGCGGGGGGGACGGCTCTGGAAACACCATATATTTT
CDR3 protein: CASGGDGSGNTIYF
clone size: -
V gene: TRBV5-1
D gene: -
J gene: TRBJ1-3

CDR3 DNA: TGTGCCACTCAGCGGGGGGGCATTAGTCAAGAGACCCAGTACTTC
CDR3 protein: CATQRGGISQETQYF
clone size: -
V gene: TRBV5-6
D gene: TRBD2
J gene: TRBJ2-5

CDR3 DNA: TGCGCCAGCAGAGCAGGGGATCGTGGCTACACCTTC
CDR3 protein: CASRAGDRGYTF
clone size: -
V gene: TRBV5-1
D gene: -
J gene: TRBJ1-2